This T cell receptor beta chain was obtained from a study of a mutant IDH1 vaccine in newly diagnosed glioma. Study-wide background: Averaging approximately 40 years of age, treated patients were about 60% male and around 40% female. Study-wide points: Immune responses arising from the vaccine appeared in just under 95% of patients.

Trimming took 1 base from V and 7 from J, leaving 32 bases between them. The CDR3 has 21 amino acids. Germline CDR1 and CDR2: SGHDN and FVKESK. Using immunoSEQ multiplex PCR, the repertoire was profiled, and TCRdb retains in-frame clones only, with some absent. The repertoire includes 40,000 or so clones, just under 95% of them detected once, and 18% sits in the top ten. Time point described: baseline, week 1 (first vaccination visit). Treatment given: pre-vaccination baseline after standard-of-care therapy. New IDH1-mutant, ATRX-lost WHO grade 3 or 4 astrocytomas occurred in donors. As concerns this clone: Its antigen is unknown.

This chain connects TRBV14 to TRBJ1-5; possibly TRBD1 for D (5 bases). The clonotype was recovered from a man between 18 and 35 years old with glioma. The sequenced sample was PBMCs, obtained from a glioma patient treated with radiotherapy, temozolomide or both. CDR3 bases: TGTGCCAGCAGCCAAGTTGGGCTCGGGGGTCCGATAGGGACTTCGCGGCAGCCCCAGCATTTT. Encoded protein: CASSQVGLGGPIGTSRQPQHF.